The 10 T cell receptor beta chains presented below share a single source sample, sequenced in a study of T cell repertoires in aging, cancer and after chemotherapy (dated by TCRdb to between 2018 and 2020). The data were produced on an Illumina MiSeq. Multiplex touch-down PCR with a mixed TRB-A/B primer pool was used to amplify rearranged TRB sequences covering the V, D and J segments. TCRdb trimmed public reads at Q25 via fastp, called clones via MiXCR and kept in-frame beta chains. Under each unique CDR3 protein, matching rows form one entry showing the most common genes and DNA. Here the sample has 8,100 or so distinct CDR3 sequences; roughly 32% occur a single time. The ten largest clones take up less than 4% of the sample. TCR beta rearrangements were amplified from genomic DNA extracted from peripheral blood rather than from sorted cells or RNA. Material for sequencing was blood. Receptors originate from a human donor in good health.

The rearrangement links TRBV27 to TRBJ2-2; perhaps TRBD2 as D (6 bases). CDR1 is MNHEY and CDR2 is SMNVEV in the germline V gene (reference sequence). This CDR3 is 14 amino acids long. V dropped 8 bases and J dropped 0 bases, with 10 bases sitting between them. Here the CDR3 DNA reads TGTGCCAGCGGGCGGGGTACGAACACCGGGGAGCTGTTTTTT. Translated, it gives CASGRGTNTGELFF.

The chain joins TRBV6-1 to TRBJ2-1; the match to TRBD2 covers 7 bases. The CDR3 is made up of 16 amino acids. J gave up 7 bases and V 2 bases, and 11 bases lay outside the gene matches. The germline gives CDR1 MNHNS, CDR2 SASEGT. This CDR3 is CASSEQPGTIANEQFF. The CDR3 region has the DNA TGTGCCAGCAGTGAACAGCCCGGGACTATCGCAAATGAGCAGTTCTTC.

This clonotype was counted between two and nine times. The gene calls are TRBV24-1 and TRBJ2-7; a possible D gene is TRBD1 (6 bases). The CDR3 length is 14 residues. Looked up from germline, CDR1 is KGHDR and CDR2 is SFDVKD. V was clipped by 5 bases and J by 5 bases, with 15 bases between them. Here the CDR3 DNA reads TGTGCCACCAGTGCTGCGAGGGGGAGCAACGAGCAGTACTTC. Amino acids: CATSAARGSNEQYF.

V is TRBV27 and J is TRBJ1-5; unclear D gene. CDR1 and CDR2 (germline): MNHEY, SMNVEV (reference sequence). V lost 3 bases and J lost 4, with 7 bases in between. The CDR3 extends over 13 amino acids. CDR3: CASSFALNQPQHF. The CDR3 nucleotides are TGTGCCAGCAGTTTCGCCCTAAATCAGCCCCAGCATTTT.

This clonotype was seen once. The CDR3, as DNA: TGTGCCAGCGGGAGAGCGGGAGCGCGTGGAGATACGCAGTATTTT. Amino acids: CASGRAGARGDTQYF. V is TRBV6-5 and J is TRBJ2-3; 8 bases line up with TRBD2. CDR1 and CDR2 (germline): MNHEY, SVGAGI. Trimming at V came to 8 bases and at J to 5 bases, leaving 12 bases not matched to a gene. The CDR3 loop spans 15 amino acids.

The J gene is TRBJ2-3, the V gene TRBV29-1; unclear D gene. The CDR3 runs 13 residues. V lost 2 bases, J lost 2 bases, and 8 bases lay in between. Germline loops: CDR1 SQVTM, CDR2 ANQGSEA. CDR3 sequence: CSVETKATDTQYF. The CDR3 bases are TGCAGCGTTGAAACGAAGGCCACAGATACGCAGTATTTT.

The genes are TRBV20-1 and TRBJ2-7, with D maybe TRBD1 (5 bases). The CDR3 sequence is 14 residues long. Germline V gene data show CDR1 as DFQATT and CDR2 as SNEGSKA (reference sequence). V lost 6 bases and J lost 2, with 17 bases in between. The CDR3 region is CSAVDLTGTYEQYF. CDR3 nucleotides: TGCAGTGCCGTAGACCTAACAGGAACCTACGAGCAGTACTTC.

This clonotype was observed a single time. The chain recombines TRBV28 with TRBJ2-1, with a weak D call TRBD2 (5 bases). Germline CDR1 MDHEN, CDR2 SYDVKM. The CDR3 contains 13 residues. V was pared by 8 bases and J by 6 bases, with 14 bases between. CDR3 in DNA: TGTGCCAGCGAGCGGACCCCCAGCAATGAGCAGTTCTTC. It codes for CASERTPSNEQFF. The whole variable domain, filled in from reference TRBV28 and TRBJ2-1, reads DVKVTQSSRYLVKRTGEKVFLECVQDMDHENMFWYRQDPGLGLRLIYFSYDVKMKEKGDIPEGYSVSREKKERFSLILESASTNQTSMYLCASERTPSNEQFFGPGTRLTVL.

The chain employs TRBV6-1 and TRBJ1-5; D is uncertain. CDR1 and CDR2 from the germline V gene are MNHNS and SASEGT. This CDR3 region has 14 residues. V lost 3 bases, J lost 5 bases, and 11 bases lay in between. The CDR3 loop is CASSDLTRHQPQHF. The CDR3 coding sequence is TGTGCCAGCAGTGACTTGACACGACATCAGCCCCAGCATTTT.

This clonotype has just a few counts. V gene TRBV4-1 combines with J gene TRBJ2-2, with D possibly matching TRBD2 (5 bases). CDR3 length: 15 residues. The germline V and J ends were trimmed by 5 bases and 5 bases, with 15 bases remaining between them. Germline V gene data show CDR1 as MGHRA and CDR2 as YSYEKL. Here the CDR3 DNA reads TGCGCCAGCAGCGAATCGAGGGAAGCGACCGGGGAGCTGTTTTTT. This sequence encodes CASSESREATGELFF.